This is a list of T cell receptor beta chains from one sample in a study of blood T cells in healthy people across ages. TCRdb called the 5' RACE reads again in MiXCR, with one record for every CDR3 protein. Seen here are about 590,000 distinct CDR3 sequences, approximately 30% observed once, and the top ten hold roughly 14%. Input material: blood. All receptors come from a woman aged 80 or over in good health. Each CDR3 is given without its conserved first and last residue.

V gene: TRBV7-2
CDR3 protein: ASSYRASGADEQY

V gene: TRBV2
CDR3 protein: ASSEALLRMGDNEQF

V gene: TRBV12-3/TRBV12-4
CDR3 protein: ASSSGGTGANVLT

V gene: TRBV11-2
CDR3 protein: ASSPLGPGYGYT

V gene: TRBV14
CDR3 protein: ALAIHPGQGDPMNTEAF

V gene: TRBV11-1
CDR3 protein: ASSFNPRGRMGLLAKNIQY

V gene: TRBV24-1
CDR3 protein: ATSVEDRSYNEQF

V gene: TRBV7-6
CDR3 protein: ASSLTGAGPTLEQY

V gene: TRBV5-6
CDR3 protein: ASSLGGQPNTGELF

V gene: TRBV20-1
CDR3 protein: SARRQGGNQPQH

V gene: TRBV28
CDR3 protein: ASSWARGQETQY

V gene: TRBV30
CDR3 protein: AWSPGTGGAYEQY

V gene: TRBV4-1
CDR3 protein: ASSHLSKGGAEAF

V gene: TRBV20-1
CDR3 protein: SAGAGGGTDTQY

V gene: TRBV7-2
CDR3 protein: ASSFLKETQY

V gene: TRBV29-1
CDR3 protein: SANQVMYTEAF

V gene: TRBV7-2
CDR3 protein: ASSRNSGRGARLGEQF

V gene: TRBV9
CDR3 protein: ASSTGNQETQF

V gene: TRBV4-2
CDR3 protein: ASSQGPAGGGQETQY

V gene: TRBV2
CDR3 protein: ASSAPGQGTQPQH

V gene: TRBV20-1
CDR3 protein: SAKSHGKGFYNEKLF

V gene: TRBV7-2
CDR3 protein: ASSSLPQANTEAF

V gene: TRBV3-1
CDR3 protein: ASSQDRPNTEAF

V gene: TRBV9
CDR3 protein: ASSARTSSHEQY

V gene: TRBV20-1
CDR3 protein: SADRGLRETQY

V gene: TRBV2
CDR3 protein: ASRWGGPTEAF

V gene: TRBV5-1
CDR3 protein: ASSLNIRGTDTQY

V gene: TRBV6-5
CDR3 protein: ASIRTARQTDTQY

V gene: TRBV3-1
CDR3 protein: ASSYRDRGDSPLH

V gene: TRBV15
CDR3 protein: ATSRDRAAGGPQH

V gene: TRBV2
CDR3 protein: AEQGRQDPLAKNIQY

V gene: TRBV9
CDR3 protein: ASSFAGGTTDTQY

V gene: TRBV2
CDR3 protein: ASNGQGRSSTDTQY

V gene: TRBV6-1
CDR3 protein: ASSQGLAETLLAKNIQY

V gene: TRBV6-1
CDR3 protein: ASSTTETGAGSGYT

V gene: TRBV10-3
CDR3 protein: AISDPSGGATTDTQY

V gene: TRBV27
CDR3 protein: ASSLFIPSNGADYNEQF

V gene: TRBV24-1
CDR3 protein: ASSSPGREEGYT

V gene: TRBV20-1
CDR3 protein: SASADRNTGELF

V gene: TRBV7-2
CDR3 protein: ASSAGAAGGQSPQY

V gene: TRBV29-1
CDR3 protein: SVLDAGGSGYT

V gene: TRBV7-9
CDR3 protein: ATPLPPGFAGYT

V gene: TRBV7-2
CDR3 protein: ASSLQTAAIYNEQF

V gene: TRBV20-1
CDR3 protein: SARPQSPGLAASGANVLT

V gene: TRBV25-1
CDR3 protein: ASSEYRTGGAYGYT

V gene: TRBV5-1
CDR3 protein: ASSPGGPGETQY

V gene: TRBV6-1
CDR3 protein: ASSGTDAYNEQF

V gene: TRBV20-1
CDR3 protein: SAWLGTDNSPLH